Listed below are T cell receptor beta chains from one sample, sequenced in a study of shared clonotypes between healthy human individuals. Some clones are missing from TCRdb's copy, which holds only in-frame ones; the method was immunoSEQ multiplex PCR. The table lists about 2.4 million clones, approximately 92% of them singletons. The specimen sequenced was naive CD4+ T cells sorted from blood. The receptors derive from a man aged 18 to 30 in good health. CDR3s include the opening cysteine and the closing phenylalanine or tryptophan. The D gene is left open where the match is weak. The size entry is marked missing in some rows and otherwise reads once, few, many or a size class.

abundance: NA; j_gene: TRBJ1-1; v_gene: TRBV6-5; d_gene: NA; CDR3nt: TGTGCCAGCAGTTGGGCAGATTCAGCTGAAGCTTTCTTT; CDR3aa: CASSWADSAEAFF
abundance: NA; j_gene: TRBJ2-7; v_gene: TRBV5-6; d_gene: NA; CDR3nt: TGTGCCAGCAGCTTGGGAAACGAGCAGTACTTC; CDR3aa: CASSLGNEQYF
abundance: NA; j_gene: TRBJ1-5; v_gene: TRBV27; d_gene: NA; CDR3nt: TGTGCCAGCAGTTTATTCAGGGTTAGCAATCAGCCCCAGCATTTT; CDR3aa: CASSLFRVSNQPQHF
abundance: NA; j_gene: TRBJ1-5; v_gene: TRBV19; d_gene: NA; CDR3nt: TGTGCCAGTAGTATACAAAATCAGCCCCAGCATTTT; CDR3aa: CASSIQNQPQHF
abundance: once; j_gene: TRBJ1-2; v_gene: TRBV6-1; d_gene: NA; CDR3nt: TGTGCCAGCCGACGAGCCGTCTTAAACTATGGCTACACCTTC; CDR3aa: CASRRAVLNYGYTF
abundance: NA; j_gene: TRBJ2-7; v_gene: TRBV11-2; d_gene: NA; CDR3nt: TGTGCCAGCAGCTTAGAACTGGCGGACGTCTCCTACGAGCAGTACTTC; CDR3aa: CASSLELADVSYEQYF
abundance: NA; j_gene: TRBJ2-3; v_gene: TRBV18; d_gene: NA; CDR3nt: TGTGCCAGCTCACCAGCAGCCCGCACAGATACGCAGTATTTT; CDR3aa: CASSPAARTDTQYF
abundance: NA; j_gene: TRBJ2-1; v_gene: TRBV7-2; d_gene: TRBD2; CDR3nt: TGTGCCAGCAGCTTAGGTAGCGGGGAAGGCTTCAATGAGCAGTTCTTC; CDR3aa: CASSLGSGEGFNEQFF
abundance: NA; j_gene: TRBJ1-6; v_gene: TRBV5-4; d_gene: NA; CDR3nt: TGTGCCAGCAGCTTGGCGCAGTATAATTCACCCCTCCACTTT; CDR3aa: CASSLAQYNSPLHF
abundance: NA; j_gene: TRBJ1-5; v_gene: TRBV7-3; d_gene: NA; CDR3nt: TGTGCCAGCAGCTTATTTGAGAATCAGCCCCAGCATTTT; CDR3aa: CASSLFENQPQHF
abundance: NA; j_gene: TRBJ2-1; v_gene: TRBV4-2; d_gene: NA; CDR3nt: TGTGCCAGCAGCCAAGATACTGGATTTTCTTTCGGGCAGTTCTTC; CDR3aa: CASSQDTGFSFGQFF
abundance: NA; j_gene: TRBJ1-2; v_gene: TRBV6-1; d_gene: TRBD1; CDR3nt: TGTGCCAGCTTTCTCACAGGGGCTGGTGGCTACACCTTC; CDR3aa: CASFLTGAGGYTF
abundance: NA; j_gene: TRBJ2-2; v_gene: TRBV6-5; d_gene: TRBD2; CDR3nt: TGTGCCAGCAGTTACGCGGGAGTAGGAACCGGGGAGCTGTTTTTT; CDR3aa: CASSYAGVGTGELFF
abundance: NA; j_gene: TRBJ2-7; v_gene: TRBV28; d_gene: TRBD1; CDR3nt: TGTGCCAGCAGCCGGACAGGGGCCTACGAGCAGTACTTC; CDR3aa: CASSRTGAYEQYF
abundance: NA; j_gene: TRBJ2-7; v_gene: TRBV6-1; d_gene: TRBD2; CDR3nt: TGTGCCAGCAGTGGACGAATAGGGACTAGCGGGAGGGACGGCTCCTACGAGCAGTACTTC; CDR3aa: CASSGRIGTSGRDGSYEQYF
abundance: NA; j_gene: TRBJ2-5; v_gene: TRBV5-4; d_gene: NA; CDR3nt: TGTGCCAGCAGCTTGGTGACAGCGCAAGAGACCCAGTACTTC; CDR3aa: CASSLVTAQETQYF
abundance: NA; j_gene: TRBJ2-2; v_gene: TRBV14; d_gene: NA; CDR3nt: TGTGCCAGCAGCCGCGACCTCTTCGCGAACACCGGGGAGCTGTTTTTT; CDR3aa: CASSRDLFANTGELFF
abundance: NA; j_gene: TRBJ1-1; v_gene: TRBV6-5; d_gene: NA; CDR3nt: TGTGCCAGCAGTCCCATGTGGGCAGAGAACACTGAAGCTTTCTTT; CDR3aa: CASSPMWAENTEAFF
abundance: NA; j_gene: TRBJ2-1; v_gene: TRBV19; d_gene: TRBD2; CDR3nt: TGTGCCAGTAGTATCGGAGCGGGGGCTTACAATGAGCAGTTCTTC; CDR3aa: CASSIGAGAYNEQFF
abundance: NA; j_gene: TRBJ2-7; v_gene: TRBV5-6; d_gene: NA; CDR3nt: TGTGCCAGCAGCTCGGCTCGGGGCGAGCAGTACTTC; CDR3aa: CASSSARGEQYF
abundance: NA; j_gene: TRBJ1-1; v_gene: TRBV5-4; d_gene: TRBD1; CDR3nt: TGTGCCAGCATCGCCGATGGTGTGTACGGGACAGGGAGAACACTTGAAGCTTTCTTT; CDR3aa: CASIADGVYGTGRTLEAFF
abundance: NA; j_gene: TRBJ2-1; v_gene: TRBV7-9; d_gene: NA; CDR3nt: TGTGCCAGCAGCTTAGCAGGCCCAGTCTACAATGAGCAGTTCTTC; CDR3aa: CASSLAGPVYNEQFF
abundance: NA; j_gene: TRBJ2-2; v_gene: TRBV7-9; d_gene: TRBD2; CDR3nt: TGTGCCAGCGCCGCTCGTCTAGCGGATAAGAACACCGGGGAGCTGTTTTTT; CDR3aa: CASAARLADKNTGELFF
abundance: NA; j_gene: TRBJ2-3; v_gene: TRBV5-6; d_gene: NA; CDR3nt: TGTGCCAGCAGCCACTACCGACGAGATACGCAGTATTTT; CDR3aa: CASSHYRRDTQYF
abundance: NA; j_gene: TRBJ2-5; v_gene: TRBV15; d_gene: NA; CDR3nt: TGTGCCACCAGCAGAGTATTGGGGTCACTTCTCCAAGAGACCCAGTACTTC; CDR3aa: CATSRVLGSLLQETQYF
abundance: NA; j_gene: TRBJ1-6; v_gene: TRBV5-4; d_gene: TRBD1; CDR3nt: TGTGCCAGCAGCCGACAGGGGGCAGGGTATAATTCACCCCTCCACTTT; CDR3aa: CASSRQGAGYNSPLHF
abundance: NA; j_gene: TRBJ2-7; v_gene: TRBV28; d_gene: NA; CDR3nt: TGTGCCAGCAGTTTCGGGGTTAAGGGGTACTTC; CDR3aa: CASSFGVKGYF
abundance: NA; j_gene: TRBJ1-5; v_gene: TRBV19; d_gene: NA; CDR3nt: TGTGCCAGTAGTATGGGTCAGGGCGGAGGCAATCAGCCCCAGCATTTT; CDR3aa: CASSMGQGGGNQPQHF
abundance: NA; j_gene: TRBJ2-6; v_gene: TRBV28; d_gene: TRBD2; CDR3nt: TGTGCCAGCAGTCGGGGGGGATCTGGGGCCAACGTCCTGACTTTC; CDR3aa: CASSRGGSGANVLTF
abundance: NA; j_gene: TRBJ2-1; v_gene: TRBV30; d_gene: TRBD2; CDR3nt: TGTGCCTGGGTAACTAGCGTTGAGCAGTTCTTC; CDR3aa: CAWVTSVEQFF
abundance: once; j_gene: TRBJ2-7; v_gene: TRBV2; d_gene: TRBD2; CDR3nt: TGTGCCAGCAGGGGAATAGCGGGGCAGTACTTC; CDR3aa: CASRGIAGQYF
abundance: NA; j_gene: TRBJ1-5; v_gene: TRBV5-6; d_gene: TRBD1; CDR3nt: TGTGCCAGCAGCACGGACAGGGTGAGTCAGCCCCAGCATTTT; CDR3aa: CASSTDRVSQPQHF
abundance: NA; j_gene: TRBJ1-4; v_gene: TRBV18; d_gene: NA; CDR3nt: TGTGCCAGCTCACCCGGGACTCTCAATGAAAAACTGTTTTTT; CDR3aa: CASSPGTLNEKLFF
abundance: NA; j_gene: TRBJ1-6; v_gene: TRBV28; d_gene: NA; CDR3nt: TGTGCCACCGCTCGGGAATTTGCTTCACCCCTCCACTTT; CDR3aa: CATAREFASPLHF
abundance: NA; j_gene: TRBJ2-5; v_gene: TRBV7-2; d_gene: NA; CDR3nt: TGTGCCAGCAGCTTAGCCGGCGGTAAAACAGAGACCCAGTACTTC; CDR3aa: CASSLAGGKTETQYF
abundance: NA; j_gene: TRBJ2-2; v_gene: TRBV9; d_gene: NA; CDR3nt: TGTGCCGGGCAGATAGGGGTGCGGCACACCGGGGAGCTGTTTTTT; CDR3aa: CAGQIGVRHTGELFF
abundance: NA; j_gene: TRBJ2-7; v_gene: TRBV4-1; d_gene: TRBD2; CDR3nt: TGCGCCAGCAGCCAACCGACTAGCGGGGTGGCCTACGAGCAGTACTTC; CDR3aa: CASSQPTSGVAYEQYF
abundance: NA; j_gene: TRBJ2-7; v_gene: TRBV6-5; d_gene: NA; CDR3nt: TGTGCCAGCAGTTACTCATCCAGCGTCACCTCCTACGAGCAGTACTTC; CDR3aa: CASSYSSSVTSYEQYF
abundance: few; j_gene: TRBJ1-5; v_gene: TRBV4-1; d_gene: NA; CDR3nt: TGCGCCAGCAGCCAAGGACCTGTGAATCAGCCCCAGCATTTT; CDR3aa: CASSQGPVNQPQHF
abundance: few; j_gene: TRBJ1-5; v_gene: TRBV7-2; d_gene: NA; CDR3nt: TGTGCCAGCAGTCCAGGGCAGGGCCGGGTTGGGCCCCAGCATTTT; CDR3aa: CASSPGQGRVGPQHF
abundance: NA; j_gene: TRBJ2-5; v_gene: TRBV5-1; d_gene: NA; CDR3nt: TGCGCCAGCAGCTTGTTTGGGGGAGAGACCCAGTACTTC; CDR3aa: CASSLFGGETQYF
abundance: NA; j_gene: TRBJ1-2; v_gene: TRBV5-4; d_gene: NA; CDR3nt: TGTGCCAGCAGCTTGGAGGGCTTGAACTATGGCTACACCTTC; CDR3aa: CASSLEGLNYGYTF
abundance: NA; j_gene: TRBJ2-3; v_gene: TRBV4-3; d_gene: NA; CDR3nt: TGCGCCAGCAGCCAAGATGTTCATCTCACAGATACGCAGTATTTT; CDR3aa: CASSQDVHLTDTQYF